This entry describes one T cell receptor (beta chain). Its cognate antigen has yet to be identified. Per-base qualities were not stored, and no clone one base away is much larger. TCRbeta CDR3 regions were amplified from genomic DNA by means of the immunoSEQ Assay, a bias-controlled multiplex PCR. The authors processed their data as follows. The number of nucleated cells in each sample was estimated from the amplification of reference gene primers within the assay. To quantify the absolute abundance of each unique TCRbeta CDR3 rearrangement, sequence reads were collapsed and filtered. Productive Simpson clonality was computed per sample as the square root of Simpson's diversity index over productive rearrangements. TCRdb holds this immuneACCESS table with in-frame rearrangements only. Some clones are missing; in checked studies, unresolved V genes explain under half, and the rest has no known cause. The V and J calls and clone size were taken over from that table, and D and trimming were inferred from the DNA. This sample lists 140,000 or so clones; roughly 80% were detected once. Approximately 8.6% of the sample is in the top ten clones.

Sequences LNHNV (CDR1) and YYDKDF (CDR2) are obtained from the germline V gene (reference sequence). Cut back by 1 base and 0 bases, the V and J ends lie 16 bases apart. The CDR3 holds 18 amino acids from the cysteine to the phenylalanine. Just CDR3 DNA is preserved here, 54 bases in frame from base 1. The sample is drawn from a study of blood T cell repertoires in COVID-19 (dated by TCRdb to the early 2020s). For the study in its entirety: The collaborator samples originated in the United States, Italy and Spain and spanned the acute and convalescent phases of COVID-19. The prospective study material was composed of cDNA or gDNA derived from T cells, B-cell-depleted T cells, or PBMCs. Deeply sampled blood TCRbeta repertoires from subjects exposed to, actively infected with, or recovered from COVID-19 were included in the dataset. A freely available public database, intended as a resource for researchers studying the immune response to SARS-CoV-2, is where the repertoires were released. The samples were drawn from the first 160 participants of the ongoing ImmuneRACE study and from more than 1,000 subjects provided by 6 global collaborators. A de-identified subject ID, COVID-19 status, age in years and sex were almost always included in the sample metadata. Where HLA class I and class II types were available, the types were taken from metadata supplied by the sample provider, not from assay-based typing. Study-wide findings and limitations: Clinical and demographic metadata were provided uncurated, with the amount varying by source and participant.

Whole blood was collected in K2EDTA tubes by collaborating institutions according to the institutions' own protocols. Collaborator samples were shipped for TCRbeta analysis as frozen whole blood, isolated PBMCs, or DNA extracted from either sample type. Sequences were obtained from peripheral blood. The chain joins TRBV15 to TRBJ1-3; the D segment could be TRBD1, given 5 matching bases. The clonotype comes from a man aged 50 or older with active or convalescent COVID-19. The DNA sequence follows: TGTGCCACCAGCAGAGTGGGGCAGGGTCGCCTCTCTGGAAACACCATATATTTT. Its product reads: CATSRVGQGRLSGNTIYF. Outside the CDR3, residues come from the reference TRBV15 and TRBJ1-3 proteins, so the full variable domain is: DAMVIQNPRYQVTQFGKPVTLSCSQTLNHNVMYWYQQKSSQAPKLLFHYYDKDFNNEADTPDNFQSRRPNTSFCFLDIRSPGLGDTAMYLCATSRVGQGRLSGNTIYFGEGSWLTVV.